This TCR beta chain comes out of a study of spatial heterogeneity in lung cancer. Regarding the study as a whole: Ubiquitous expanded TCR counts tracked ubiquitous nonsynonymous mutations; regional expanded TCR counts tracked regional nonsynonymous mutations. Intratumoral expanded alpha and beta TCR counts were found to track tumor mutation counts.

Germline V gene sequence: CDR1 MNHNS, CDR2 SASEGT. V lost 11 bases, J lost 1 base, and 4 bases stayed unmatched. CDR3 length: 12 amino acids. Sample share makes this clonotype medium-sized. The antigen is unknown. Time point of the sample: sample taken at primary tumor resection. TCRdb reprocessed the 5' RACE reads with MiXCR, giving one entry per CDR3 protein. The sample includes about 5,000 distinct CDR3 sequences, around 13% of them seen just once. This receptor was obtained from a female donor with early-stage non-small cell lung cancer. Material: lung tumor tissue, obtained at surgery. The chain carries TRBV6-1 and TRBJ2-5, with 7 positions matching TRBD1. CDR3 residues: CAVGTVQETQYF. Here the CDR3 DNA reads TGTGCCGTGGGGACAGTCCAAGAGACCCAGTACTTC.